This TCR beta chain was retrieved from a study of cytotoxic CD8 clonotypes in ibrutinib-treated CLL (TCRdb year 2021). At the level of the whole study: In this cohort, more than 14 patients were treatment-naive and approximately twelve were relapsed/refractory, while roughly 18 had unmutated IGHV. Partial responses were observed in about 25 patients and complete responses in 2; after a median follow-up of 68 months, remission was maintained in 14 patients and progression was observed in roughly twelve. Samples at response were collected after a median of about 13 months of treatment, with a range of roughly 6 to 40 months. On average, each sample yielded roughly 260,000 productive templates and tens of thousands of productive rearrangements. Of the 86 participants in the trial, roughly 26 had longitudinal samples available. Cryopreserved peripheral blood mononuclear cells were collected before treatment, at response, and at either disease progression or sustained remission. Every remission and progressive disease sample was obtained while ibrutinib was still being received by the patients. What the research found in general, with its limitations: Baseline clonality exceeded that of age-matched healthy donors and correlated strongly with circulating CD8+ T-cell counts. Clonality increased at ibrutinib response, stayed stable in sustained remission, and fell back toward baseline at progression. Sustained-remission and progressing patients did not have matched sampling times, and lymph node repertoires were not examined. Public clonotypes were rare and either contracted or stayed stable during treatment, and the rise in clonality at ibrutinib response reflected the expansion of private clonotypes.

Concerning this clone: Its antigen is still unknown. Nothing much larger sits one base from this clone, and base qualities are not available.

Each clonotype received, on average, around 9.6x coverage in deep resolution sequencing performed on a MiSeq, where the target depth lay between 1 in 1 million and 1 in 200,000 T cells. The immunoSEQ hsTCRB Kit was used to generate the TCR beta libraries. From the authors' description of their analysis: Data were analyzed with ImmunoSEQ Data Assistant and ImmunoSEQ Analyzer, with V, D and J genes assigned per IMGT definitions. Clonality, which ranges from 0 to 1, was calculated by subtracting the normalized Shannon entropy of productive rearrangement frequencies from one. Only overrepresented clonotypes making up at least 0.05% of each patient's repertoire were included in the public clonotype analysis. Around 12 age-matched healthy donor repertoires from immuneACCESS were used as controls for clonality. TCRdb obtained this table from immuneACCESS and retained in-frame rearrangements with V and J assigned. These tables miss some clones; where compared with another copy, unresolved V genes account for less than half of the shortfall, and the remainder is unexplained. That table gives V, J and clone size, and the DNA gave D and trimming. The sample table contains over 200,000 clones; only one count was recorded for roughly 73% of them. The ten largest clones capture over 9.5% of the sample.

Read against the paper, the sample's time point label means: more than 10 months on ibrutinib. For TCR beta library preparation, roughly 2.2 micrograms of genomic DNA were isolated from cryopreserved PBMCs. Longitudinal blood samples from CLL patients on ibrutinib monotherapy underwent high-throughput TCR beta sequencing. The patients took part in an open-label, single-center phase 2 trial of ibrutinib monotherapy. CDR1 and CDR2, looked up from the germline V gene, are WSHSY and SAAADI. Spanning cysteine to phenylalanine, the CDR3 consists of 15 amino acids. Solely the CDR3 DNA is kept, with 45 bases framed from the first base. Relative to germline, V is 3 bases shorter and J is 5 bases shorter, with 16 bases between their ends.

Recombination linked TRBV10-2 to TRBJ1-1; a tentative D call is TRBD1 (6 bases match). The source of this sequence is a human donor with chronic lymphocytic leukemia. The sequences come from PBMCs, collected after 12 months of ibrutinib treatment. The CDR3: CASSDPGTGLTEAFF. The bases are TGCGCCAGCAGTGATCCCGGAACAGGGCTAACTGAAGCTTTCTTT.